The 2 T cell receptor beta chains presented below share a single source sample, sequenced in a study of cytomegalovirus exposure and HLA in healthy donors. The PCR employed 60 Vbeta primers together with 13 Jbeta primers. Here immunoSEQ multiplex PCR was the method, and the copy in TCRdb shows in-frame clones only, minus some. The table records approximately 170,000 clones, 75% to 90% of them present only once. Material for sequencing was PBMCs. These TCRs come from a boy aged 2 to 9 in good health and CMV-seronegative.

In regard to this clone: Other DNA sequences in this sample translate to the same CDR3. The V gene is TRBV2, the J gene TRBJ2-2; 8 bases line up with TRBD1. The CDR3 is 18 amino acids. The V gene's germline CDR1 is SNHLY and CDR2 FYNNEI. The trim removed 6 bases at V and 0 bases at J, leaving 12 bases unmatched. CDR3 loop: CASSQGQAALANTGELFF. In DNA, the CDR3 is TGTGCCAGCAGCCAGGGACAGGCGGCTCTCGCGAACACCGGGGAGCTGTTTTTT. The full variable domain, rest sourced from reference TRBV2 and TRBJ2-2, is EPEVTQTPSHQVTQMGQEVILRCVPISNHLYFYWYRQILGQKVEFLVSFYNNEISEKSEIFDDQFSVERPDGSNFTLKIRSTKLEDSAMYFCASSQGQAALANTGELFFGEGSRLTVL.

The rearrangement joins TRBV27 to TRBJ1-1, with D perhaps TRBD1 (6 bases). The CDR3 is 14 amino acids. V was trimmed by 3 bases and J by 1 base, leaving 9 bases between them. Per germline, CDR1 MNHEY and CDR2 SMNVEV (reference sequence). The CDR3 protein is CASSFRGQNTEAFF. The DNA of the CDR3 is TGTGCCAGCAGTTTCAGGGGACAGAACACTGAAGCTTTCTTT.